The rows below give T cell receptor beta chains drawn from one sample of a study of cytotoxic CD8 clonotypes in ibrutinib-treated CLL. Assay: immunoSEQ multiplex PCR; the TCRdb copy retains only in-frame clones and omits some. This table holds more than 200,000 clones, 65% to 80% found once. The sequences come from PBMCs, collected after 12 months of ibrutinib treatment. The receptors come from a human donor with chronic lymphocytic leukemia. Each CDR3 is given with its conserved first and last residue. Each record gives: D gene, V gene, clone size, J gene, CDR3 protein, CDR3 DNA. A D gene is named only where the DNA matches it firmly. Clone size is stated in some rows and not others, as once, few, many or a class when expanded.

d_call: .; v_call: TRBV7-8; clone_size: few; j_call: TRBJ1-5; cdr3_aa: CASSLRSDNQPQHF; cdr3_nt: TGTGCCAGCAGCTTAAGGTCCGATAATCAGCCCCAGCATTTT
d_call: TRBD1; v_call: TRBV5-4; clone_size: few; j_call: TRBJ2-1; cdr3_aa: CASSLPGQGTNEQFF; cdr3_nt: TGTGCCAGCAGCCTACCGGGACAGGGAACCAATGAGCAGTTCTTC
d_call: TRBD1; v_call: TRBV6-5; clone_size: .; j_call: TRBJ2-1; cdr3_aa: CASSSPTGTGANEQFF; cdr3_nt: TGTGCCAGCAGTTCTCCGACCGGGACAGGGGCTAATGAGCAGTTCTTC
d_call: .; v_call: TRBV7-2; clone_size: few; j_call: TRBJ1-2; cdr3_aa: CASAEGQGPNYGYTF; cdr3_nt: TGTGCCAGCGCCGAAGGGCAGGGACCTAACTATGGCTACACCTTC
d_call: .; v_call: TRBV6-1; clone_size: .; j_call: TRBJ1-2; cdr3_aa: CASTETSYGYTF; cdr3_nt: TGTGCCAGCACCGAGACATCCTATGGCTACACCTTC
d_call: .; v_call: TRBV27; clone_size: .; j_call: TRBJ2-5; cdr3_aa: CASGPREEETQYF; cdr3_nt: TGTGCCAGCGGCCCTAGGGAGGAAGAGACCCAGTACTTC
d_call: TRBD1; v_call: TRBV19; clone_size: once; j_call: TRBJ1-6; cdr3_aa: CASSPGQYYNSPLHF; cdr3_nt: TGTGCCAGTAGTCCGGGACAGTACTATAATTCACCCCTCCACTTT
d_call: .; v_call: TRBV5-1; clone_size: .; j_call: TRBJ2-7; cdr3_aa: CASSLSDPWGEQYF; cdr3_nt: TGCGCCAGCAGCTTGAGCGACCCATGGGGCGAGCAGTACTTC
d_call: .; v_call: TRBV7-9; clone_size: .; j_call: TRBJ1-4; cdr3_aa: CASSLGQSNEKLFF; cdr3_nt: TGTGCCAGCAGCTTGGGACAATCTAATGAAAAACTGTTTTTT
d_call: .; v_call: TRBV9; clone_size: .; j_call: TRBJ2-3; cdr3_aa: CASSSGSGSTDTQYF; cdr3_nt: TGTGCCAGCAGCTCCGGAAGCGGTTCCACAGATACGCAGTATTTT
d_call: .; v_call: TRBV6-6; clone_size: few; j_call: TRBJ1-1; cdr3_aa: CASSYGGRVNTEAFF; cdr3_nt: TGTGCCAGCAGTTACGGTGGGCGCGTGAACACTGAAGCTTTCTTT
d_call: .; v_call: TRBV30; clone_size: .; j_call: TRBJ1-5; cdr3_aa: CAWSVLSNQPQHF; cdr3_nt: TGTGCCTGGAGTGTACTTAGCAATCAGCCCCAGCATTTT
d_call: .; v_call: TRBV9; clone_size: .; j_call: TRBJ2-2; cdr3_aa: CASSVDPKAGELFF; cdr3_nt: TGTGCCAGCAGCGTAGACCCGAAGGCCGGGGAGCTGTTTTTT
d_call: TRBD1; v_call: TRBV30; clone_size: .; j_call: TRBJ2-2; cdr3_aa: CAWRRQGNGELFF; cdr3_nt: TGTGCCTGGAGGAGACAGGGAAACGGGGAGCTGTTTTTT
d_call: .; v_call: TRBV6-6; clone_size: .; j_call: TRBJ2-2; cdr3_aa: CATTGKGGELFF; cdr3_nt: TGTGCCACCACAGGGAAGGGGGGGGAGCTGTTTTTT
d_call: TRBD1; v_call: TRBV5-6; clone_size: .; j_call: TRBJ2-1; cdr3_aa: CASSLDRGNEQFF; cdr3_nt: TGTGCCAGCAGCTTAGACAGGGGAAATGAGCAGTTCTTC
d_call: TRBD2; v_call: TRBV6-1; clone_size: .; j_call: TRBJ2-5; cdr3_aa: CASSRASGWQETQYF; cdr3_nt: TGTGCCAGTTCCAGGGCTAGCGGTTGGCAAGAGACCCAGTACTTC
d_call: .; v_call: TRBV20-1; clone_size: .; j_call: TRBJ1-2; cdr3_aa: CSASSAGYTF; cdr3_nt: TGCAGTGCTAGCAGCGCTGGCTACACCTTC
d_call: .; v_call: TRBV6-5; clone_size: once; j_call: TRBJ2-6; cdr3_aa: CASSYTTGSGANVLTF; cdr3_nt: TGTGCCAGCAGTTACACCACAGGGTCTGGGGCCAACGTCCTGACTTTC
d_call: .; v_call: TRBV11-2; clone_size: .; j_call: TRBJ2-1; cdr3_aa: CASTPAGGNEQFF; cdr3_nt: TGTGCCAGCACCCCCGCCGGAGGAAATGAGCAGTTCTTC
d_call: .; v_call: TRBV11-1; clone_size: .; j_call: TRBJ2-7; cdr3_aa: CASSLVGILGYEQYF; cdr3_nt: TGTGCCAGCAGCTTAGTTGGGATCCTGGGGTACGAGCAGTACTTC
d_call: .; v_call: TRBV5-1; clone_size: .; j_call: TRBJ2-3; cdr3_aa: CASSSTGRADTQYF; cdr3_nt: TGCGCCAGCAGCTCGACAGGGAGGGCAGATACGCAGTATTTT
d_call: TRBD2; v_call: TRBV27; clone_size: .; j_call: TRBJ2-3; cdr3_aa: CASSFPRTSGTDTQYF; cdr3_nt: TGTGCCAGCAGTTTCCCAAGGACTAGCGGGACAGATACGCAGTATTTT
d_call: .; v_call: TRBV7-9; clone_size: .; j_call: TRBJ2-7; cdr3_aa: CASSWPRTGSYEQYF; cdr3_nt: TGTGCCAGCAGCTGGCCCCGGACTGGATCCTACGAGCAGTACTTC
d_call: TRBD1; v_call: TRBV6-6; clone_size: few; j_call: TRBJ2-3; cdr3_aa: CASTIQGKADTQYF; cdr3_nt: TGTGCCAGCACTATACAGGGGAAGGCAGATACGCAGTATTTT
d_call: .; v_call: TRBV7-2; clone_size: .; j_call: TRBJ1-2; cdr3_aa: CASSLAGARVSHYGYTF; cdr3_nt: TGTGCCAGCAGCTTAGCGGGGGCGCGGGTTAGTCACTATGGCTACACCTTC
d_call: .; v_call: TRBV30; clone_size: few; j_call: TRBJ1-1; cdr3_aa: CAWIEDRVNTEAFF; cdr3_nt: TGTGCCTGGATCGAGGACAGAGTGAACACTGAAGCTTTCTTT
d_call: .; v_call: TRBV19; clone_size: once; j_call: TRBJ2-1; cdr3_aa: CASSTSLPYNEQFF; cdr3_nt: TGTGCCAGTAGTACCTCATTACCCTACAATGAGCAGTTCTTC
d_call: .; v_call: TRBV11-3; clone_size: few; j_call: TRBJ1-6; cdr3_aa: CASSSYSGSPLHF; cdr3_nt: TGTGCCAGCAGCTCCTACAGCGGTTCACCCCTCCACTTT
d_call: TRBD2; v_call: TRBV28; clone_size: few; j_call: TRBJ2-7; cdr3_aa: CAVQGSGSLYEQYF; cdr3_nt: TGTGCCGTCCAGGGTAGCGGGAGCCTATACGAGCAGTACTTC
d_call: TRBD1; v_call: TRBV5-5; clone_size: .; j_call: TRBJ2-3; cdr3_aa: CASSLDRGRVTDTQYF; cdr3_nt: TGTGCCAGCAGCTTGGACAGGGGGCGCGTAACAGATACGCAGTATTTT
d_call: .; v_call: TRBV18; clone_size: .; j_call: TRBJ2-7; cdr3_aa: CASSPPITAREQYF; cdr3_nt: TGTGCCAGCTCACCACCGATAACGGCGCGCGAGCAGTACTTC
d_call: TRBD1; v_call: TRBV4-3; clone_size: .; j_call: TRBJ2-7; cdr3_aa: CASSQDHRDRNYEQYF; cdr3_nt: TGCGCCAGCAGCCAAGACCACCGGGACAGAAACTACGAGCAGTACTTC
d_call: .; v_call: TRBV9; clone_size: few; j_call: TRBJ1-1; cdr3_aa: CASSTRGRTEAFF; cdr3_nt: TGTGCCAGCAGCACTCGGGGGAGGACTGAAGCTTTCTTT
d_call: .; v_call: TRBV4-3; clone_size: .; j_call: TRBJ2-1; cdr3_aa: CASSQEVTLGFYEQFF; cdr3_nt: TGCGCCAGCAGCCAAGAGGTGACACTGGGCTTCTATGAGCAGTTCTTC
d_call: .; v_call: TRBV28; clone_size: .; j_call: TRBJ1-1; cdr3_aa: CASSLKVYTEAFF; cdr3_nt: TGTGCCAGCAGTTTAAAGGTGTACACTGAAGCTTTCTTT
d_call: TRBD2; v_call: TRBV7-2; clone_size: .; j_call: TRBJ2-4; cdr3_aa: CASSSGGVGNIQYF; cdr3_nt: TGTGCCAGCAGTTCGGGGGGAGTCGGTAACATTCAGTACTTC
d_call: TRBD2; v_call: TRBV2; clone_size: .; j_call: TRBJ2-7; cdr3_aa: CASSEELAGGPIEQYF; cdr3_nt: TGTGCCAGCAGTGAAGAATTAGCGGGGGGGCCTATCGAGCAGTACTTC
d_call: .; v_call: TRBV18; clone_size: .; j_call: TRBJ2-7; cdr3_aa: CASSPGQSYEQYF; cdr3_nt: TGTGCCAGCTCACCCGGACAGAGCTACGAGCAGTACTTC
d_call: .; v_call: TRBV28; clone_size: .; j_call: TRBJ1-1; cdr3_aa: CASSSLRGRRNTEAFF; cdr3_nt: TGTGCCAGCAGTTCCCTCCGCGGGAGGAGGAACACTGAAGCTTTCTTT
d_call: TRBD1; v_call: TRBV2; clone_size: .; j_call: TRBJ1-5; cdr3_aa: CASNPDRGGNQPQHF; cdr3_nt: TGTGCCAGCAACCCGGACAGGGGGGGCAATCAGCCCCAGCATTTT